This T cell receptor beta chain was identified during a study of CD8 T cells in ankylosing spondylitis. Study-wide results and limits: Relatively rare in peripheral blood, disease-linked clones were also CD8+.

TCRdb reprocessed the 5' RACE reads with MiXCR, giving one entry per CDR3 protein. Found here are about 36,000 distinct CDR3 sequences, around 15% of them singletons; the top ten hold less than 35%. Per the germline V gene, CDR1 is LGHNA and CDR2 is YSLEER. The ends were cut back, 0 bases at V and 1 base at J, with 18 bases in the middle. CDR3 length equals 18 residues. This clonotype has only a few counts. Antigen unknown. This chain uses TRBV4-3 with TRBJ1-1; D is ambiguous. This clonotype was sampled from a male donor with ankylosing spondylitis. Specimen: synovial fluid, either unsorted or a sorted T cell fraction (not recorded which). The CDR3 DNA reads TGCGCCAGCAGCCAAGATTTTTTTTGGGGTGCTAGGAACACTGAAGCTTTCTTT. Protein sequence: CASSQDFFWGARNTEAFF.